This T cell receptor beta chain originates from a study of T cell changes during pregnancy in multiple sclerosis. The CDR3 totals 10 residues. Germline CDR1 and CDR2: MNHNS and SASEGT. Trimming shortened V by 7 bases and J by 8 bases, and 8 bases separated the two germline ends. Clones were sequenced by immunoSEQ multiplex PCR, and TCRdb holds only the in-frame ones, with some missing. The sample contains some 64,000 clones, about nine tenths of which appear only once. The chain is built from TRBV6-1 and TRBJ1-1; D gene unclear. This clonotype was obtained from a female donor in good health, enrolled as a control in a pregnancy study. This specimen was peripheral blood, taken in the second trimester of pregnancy. CDR3 loop: CASNYMEAFF. CDR3 coding DNA: TGTGCCAGCAATTACATGGAAGCTTTCTTT.